This TCR beta chain was captured by sequencing in a study of CD8+ T cells in alopecia areata. Looking at the study overall: The duration of tofacitinib was 6 to 18 months, with 6 months off drug afterward.

Once RNA had been extracted, it was reverse transcribed into cDNA to act as the sequencing template. Libraries were prepared by immunoSEQ multiplex PCR; TCRdb keeps only in-frame clonotypes and omits some of them. Of 150,000 to 250,000 clones in the sample, roughly 64% are singletons; the top ten hold 5.5% to 6%. As to treatment: oral pan-JAK inhibitor, 5-10 mg twice daily. Patients with alopecia areata provided lesional scalp punch biopsies as well as peripheral blood. This clone appeared a few times. The same CDR3 can be traced to other DNA sequences in this sample. The CDR3 is 15 amino acids. Per germline, CDR1 SGHRS and CDR2 YFSETQ. V was clipped by 2 bases and J by 0 bases, with 6 bases between them.

The rearrangement uses TRBV5-1 and TRBJ2-6, with unresolved D. The starting material was CD4+ T cells sorted from blood, obtained at week 24, from a patient treated with tofacitinib. The source is a human donor with alopecia areata. The CDR3 loop is CASSLANSGANVLTF. In nucleotides, the CDR3 is TGCGCCAGCAGCTTAGCCAACTCTGGGGCCAACGTCCTGACTTTC. Looking up the rest from reference TRBV5-1 and TRBJ2-6 gives the full variable domain: KAGVTQTPRYLIKTRGQQVTLSCSPISGHRSVSWYQQTPGQGLQFLFEYFSETQRNKGNFPGRFSGRQFSNSRSEMNVSTLELGDSALYLCASSLANSGANVLTFGAGSRLTVL.